The clone carrying this T cell receptor beta chain has more than one count but fewer than ten. What it recognizes is unknown. This CDR3 has 14 amino acids. V was clipped by 0 bases and J by 4 bases, with 9 bases between them. This entry belongs to a study of T cells after posttransplantation cyclophosphamide. General study points: Recipient CMV seropositivity and CMV reactivation strongly tracked TRB clonality. Tissue-infiltrating T cells from skin or gut overlapped little with blood T cells.

Treatment was busulfan-fludarabine conditioning, a marrow graft, and cyclophosphamide on days +3 and +4. Data came from immunoSEQ multiplex PCR; TCRdb stores just in-frame clones and leaves some out. The sample holds a few thousand clones; around 67% are singletons and the top ten take roughly a third. V is TRBV23-1 and J is TRBJ1-2; no clear D. TRBV23-1 is annotated as an ORF whose role is uncertain. The clonotype originates from a female patient aged 50 to 65 who received an allogeneic stem cell transplant from a related donor, was CMV-positive, and had no GVHD. Some T cells may be provided by the graft donor. Sequencing used PBMCs, obtained after allogeneic stem cell transplant with posttransplant cyclophosphamide. This CDR3 is CASSQSRFVYGYTF. In DNA form, the CDR3 reads TGCGCCAGCAGTCAATCGCGGTTTGTCTATGGCTACACCTTC.